This TCR beta chain was captured in a study of blood T cell repertoires in COVID-19. This clone was picked up one time. Germline CDR1 reads LGHDT; CDR2 reads YNNKEL (reference sequence). CDR3 size: 13 residues. Unmatched junction bases numbered 2, after V lost 0 bases and J lost 6 bases. In the original workflow: Amplification from reference gene primers served as the basis for estimated nucleated cell counts. This table comes from immunoSEQ multiplex PCR, and its TCRdb copy is limited to in-frame clones, with some not included. V and J calls and clone size are copied from that table; D and trimming were computed from the DNA. Of about 140,000 clones detected, over 75% appear once; the ten largest clones hold 1.5% to 2%.

This chain links TRBV3-1 (or the pseudogene TRBV3-2) with TRBJ2-7; 7 positions agree with TRBD1. The sequencing sample was made of peripheral blood. This TCR derives from a man in his sixties or seventies with acute or convalescent COVID-19. The CDR3 region is CASSQDHRGEQYF. The CDR3 region has the DNA TGTGCCAGCAGCCAAGACCACAGGGGCGAGCAGTACTTC.